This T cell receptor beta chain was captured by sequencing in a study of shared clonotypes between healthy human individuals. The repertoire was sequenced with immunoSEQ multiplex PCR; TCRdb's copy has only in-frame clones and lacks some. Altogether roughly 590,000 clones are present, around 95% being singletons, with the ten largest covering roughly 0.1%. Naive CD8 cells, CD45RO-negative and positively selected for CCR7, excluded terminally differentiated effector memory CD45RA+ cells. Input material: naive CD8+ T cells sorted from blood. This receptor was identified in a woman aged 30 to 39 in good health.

The CDR3 protein is CASSDLFGNQPQHF. CDR3 DNA sequence: TGTGCCAGCAGTGACCTATTTGGCAATCAGCCCCAGCATTTT. The gene calls are TRBV6-1 and TRBJ1-5, with D unresolved. V lost 3 bases, J lost 2 bases, and 8 bases lay in between. The germline V gene has CDR1 MNHNS and CDR2 SASEGT. The CDR3 sequence is 14 residues long.